This paragraph reports one TCR beta chain. The antigen remains unidentified. These data come from a study of shared clonotypes between healthy human individuals. For the study at large: Aged between 18 and 49, the donors were a couple of women and three men. CD4 naive cells filled three plates per donor, CD4 memory three, CD8 naive two and CD8 memory one. Study-level findings and limits: A generally larger estimated richness was seen in naive subsets than in memory subsets.

Profiling relied on immunoSEQ multiplex PCR, and the TCRdb table lists in-frame clones only, not all of them. The repertoire consists of approximately 600,000 clones, with 85% to 95% occurring once and the leading ten covering 0.11%. In the naive CD8 group, cells lacked CD45RO and were positively selected for CCR7, so terminally differentiated effector memory CD45RA+ cells were left out. Every contributor of samples was a Caucasian grown-up residing in Nashville, Tennessee. The specimen sequenced was naive CD8+ T cells sorted from blood. The source of this sequence is a woman aged 30 to 39 in good health.

CDR3 coding DNA: TGTGCCTCGGACAGTGCTAACTATGGCTACACCTTC. Protein product: CASDSANYGYTF. This sequence joins TRBV30 and TRBJ1-2, with a weak D call TRBD1 (6 bases). Germline CDR1 reads GTSNPN; CDR2 reads SVGIG (reference sequence). The CDR3 loop spans 12 amino acids. The V end lost 7 bases, the J end lost 0 bases, and 9 bases lay between the germline ends.